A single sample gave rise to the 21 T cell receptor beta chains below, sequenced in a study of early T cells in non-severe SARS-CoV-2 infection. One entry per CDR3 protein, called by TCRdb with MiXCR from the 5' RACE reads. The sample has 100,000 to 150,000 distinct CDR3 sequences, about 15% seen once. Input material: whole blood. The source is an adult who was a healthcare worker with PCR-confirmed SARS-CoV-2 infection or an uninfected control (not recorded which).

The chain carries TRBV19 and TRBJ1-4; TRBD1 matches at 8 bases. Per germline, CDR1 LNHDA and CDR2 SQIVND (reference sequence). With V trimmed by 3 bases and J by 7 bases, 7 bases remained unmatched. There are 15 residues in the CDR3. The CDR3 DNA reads TGTGCCAGTAGTATCCCCTCAGGGGGCAGTGAAAAACTGTTTTTT. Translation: CASSIPSGGSEKLFF.

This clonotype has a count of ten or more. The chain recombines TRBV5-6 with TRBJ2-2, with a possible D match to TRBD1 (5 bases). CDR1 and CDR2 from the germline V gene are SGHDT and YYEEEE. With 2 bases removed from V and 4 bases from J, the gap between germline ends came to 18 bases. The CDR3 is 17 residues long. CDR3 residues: CASSFTTTGITTGELFF. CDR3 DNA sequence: TGTGCCAGCAGCTTCACCACTACAGGCATCACCACCGGGGAGCTGTTTTTT.

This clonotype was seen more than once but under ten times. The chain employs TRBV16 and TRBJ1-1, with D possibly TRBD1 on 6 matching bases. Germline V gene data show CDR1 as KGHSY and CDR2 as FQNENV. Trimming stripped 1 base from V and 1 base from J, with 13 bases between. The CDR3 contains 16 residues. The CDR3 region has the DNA TGTGCCAGCAGCCAATTCTCGGACAGTAAGAACACTGAAGCTTTCTTT. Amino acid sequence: CASSQFSDSKNTEAFF.

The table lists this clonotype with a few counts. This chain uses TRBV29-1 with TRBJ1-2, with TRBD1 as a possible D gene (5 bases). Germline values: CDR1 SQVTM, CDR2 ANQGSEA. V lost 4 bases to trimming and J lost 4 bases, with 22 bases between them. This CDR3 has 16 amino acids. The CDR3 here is CSVGRDYYGYTYGYTF. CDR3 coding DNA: TGCAGCGTTGGAAGGGACTACTATGGCTACACCTATGGCTACACCTTC.

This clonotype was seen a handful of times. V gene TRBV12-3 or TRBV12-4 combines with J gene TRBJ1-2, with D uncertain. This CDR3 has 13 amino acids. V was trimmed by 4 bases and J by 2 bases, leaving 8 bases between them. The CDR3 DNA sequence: TGTGCCAGCAGTTCCGGGGTGAACTATGGCTACACCTTC. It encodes CASSSGVNYGYTF.

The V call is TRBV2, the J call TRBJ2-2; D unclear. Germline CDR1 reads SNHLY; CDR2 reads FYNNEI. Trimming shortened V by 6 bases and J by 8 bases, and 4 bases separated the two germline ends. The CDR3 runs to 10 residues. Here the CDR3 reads CASRGGELFF. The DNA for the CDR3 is TGTGCCAGCAGAGGAGGGGAGCTGTTTTTT.

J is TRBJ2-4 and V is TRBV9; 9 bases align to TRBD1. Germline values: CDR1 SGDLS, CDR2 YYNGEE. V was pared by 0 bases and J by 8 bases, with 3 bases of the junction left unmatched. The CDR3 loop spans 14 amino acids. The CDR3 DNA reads TGTGCCAGCAGCGTAGCGGACAGGGGAGACATTCAGTACTTC. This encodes CASSVADRGDIQYF.

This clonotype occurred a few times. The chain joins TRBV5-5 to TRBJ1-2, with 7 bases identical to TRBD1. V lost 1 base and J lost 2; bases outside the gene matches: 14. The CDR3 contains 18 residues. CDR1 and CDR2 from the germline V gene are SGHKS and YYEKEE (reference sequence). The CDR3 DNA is TGTGCCAGCAGCTTGTTTCGGGACAGCAATCCGAGAAACTATGGCTACACCTTC. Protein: CASSLFRDSNPRNYGYTF.

As DNA, the CDR3 is TGTGCCACCAGTGATTTGCTTACCGGGGAGCTGTTTTTT. Protein sequence: CATSDLLTGELFF. V gene TRBV24-1 combines with J gene TRBJ2-2; D uncertain. The CDR3 spans 13 residues. Germline CDR1 and CDR2: KGHDR and SFDVKD. The V end was cut by 0 bases, the J end by 5 bases, with 3 bases between.

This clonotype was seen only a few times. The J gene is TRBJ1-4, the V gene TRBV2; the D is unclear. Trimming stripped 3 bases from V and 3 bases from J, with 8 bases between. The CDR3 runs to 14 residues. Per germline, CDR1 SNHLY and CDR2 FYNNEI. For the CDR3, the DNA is TGTGCCAGCAGTGAGGGCCGGTCTAATGAAAAACTGTTTTTT. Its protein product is CASSEGRSNEKLFF.

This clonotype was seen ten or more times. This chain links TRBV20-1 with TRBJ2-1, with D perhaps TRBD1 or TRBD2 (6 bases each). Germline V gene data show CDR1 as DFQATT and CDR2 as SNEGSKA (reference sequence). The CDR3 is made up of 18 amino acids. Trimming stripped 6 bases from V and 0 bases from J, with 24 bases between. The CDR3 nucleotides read TGCAGTGCCCCTTCAGTCGGAGAGGGGGGACGCTCCTACAATGAGCAGTTCTTC. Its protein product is CSAPSVGEGGRSYNEQFF.

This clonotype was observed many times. Here the CDR3 reads CASSLFRGSQPQHF. CDR3 nucleotide sequence: TGTGCCAGCAGTTTATTTCGAGGTAGTCAGCCCCAGCATTTT. The chain employs TRBV12-3 or TRBV12-4 and TRBJ1-5; unclear D gene. V was clipped by 2 bases and J by 6 bases, with 11 bases between them. This CDR3 region has 14 residues.

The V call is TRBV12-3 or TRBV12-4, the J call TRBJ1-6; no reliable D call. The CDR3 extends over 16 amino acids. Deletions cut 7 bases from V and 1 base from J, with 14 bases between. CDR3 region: CASTPEPRSYNSPLHF. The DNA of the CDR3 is TGTGCCAGCACCCCTGAACCGAGGTCCTATAATTCACCCCTCCACTTT.

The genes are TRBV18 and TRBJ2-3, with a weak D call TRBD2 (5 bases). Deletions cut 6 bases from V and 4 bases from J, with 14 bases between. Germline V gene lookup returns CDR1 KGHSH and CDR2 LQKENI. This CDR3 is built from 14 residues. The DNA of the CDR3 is TGTGCCAGCTCTCATACTAGTCCTCCAGATACGCAGTATTTT. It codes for CASSHTSPPDTQYF.

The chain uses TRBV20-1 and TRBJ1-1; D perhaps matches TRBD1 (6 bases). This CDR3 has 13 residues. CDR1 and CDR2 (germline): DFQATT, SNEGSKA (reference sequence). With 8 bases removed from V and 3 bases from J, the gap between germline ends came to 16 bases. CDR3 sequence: CSTFPTGDTEAFF. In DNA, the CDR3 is TGCAGTACCTTCCCGACAGGCGACACTGAAGCTTTCTTT.

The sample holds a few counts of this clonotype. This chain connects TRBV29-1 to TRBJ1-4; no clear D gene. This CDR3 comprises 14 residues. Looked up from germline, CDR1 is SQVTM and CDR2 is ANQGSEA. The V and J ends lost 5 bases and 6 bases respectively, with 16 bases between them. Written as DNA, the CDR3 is TGCAGCGTTCTAATGCCTCTCGTAGATGAAAAACTGTTTTTT. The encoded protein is CSVLMPLVDEKLFF. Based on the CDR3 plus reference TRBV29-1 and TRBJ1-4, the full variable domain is SAVISQKPSRDICQRGTSLTIQCQVDSQVTMMFWYRQQPGQSLTLIATANQGSEATYESGFVIDKFPISRPNLTFSTLTVSNMSPEDSSIYLCSVLMPLVDEKLFFGSGTQLSVL.

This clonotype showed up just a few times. The CDR3 sequence is CASSLGMVGERFF. CDR3 sequence (DNA): TGTGCCAGCAGCTTAGGGATGGTAGGTGAACGGTTCTTC. J is TRBJ2-1 and V is TRBV11-2; no clear D. Germline CDR1 SGHAT, CDR2 FQNNGV. The V end lost 1 base, the J end lost 15 bases, and 16 bases lay between the germline ends. The length of the CDR3 is 13 residues. The entire variable domain, with the rest obtained from reference TRBV11-2 and TRBJ2-1, is as follows: EAGVAQSPRYKIIEKRQSVAFWCNPISGHATLYWYQQILGQGPKLLIQFQNNGVVDDSQLPKDRFSAERLKGVDSTLKIQPAKLEDSAVYLCASSLGMVGERFFGPGTRLTVL.

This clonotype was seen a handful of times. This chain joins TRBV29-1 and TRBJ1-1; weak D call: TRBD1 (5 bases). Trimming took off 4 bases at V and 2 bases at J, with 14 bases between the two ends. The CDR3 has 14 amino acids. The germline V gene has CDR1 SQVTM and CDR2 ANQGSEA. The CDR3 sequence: CSVARGFTNTEAFF. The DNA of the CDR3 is TGCAGCGTTGCGCGGGGCTTTACAAACACTGAAGCTTTCTTT. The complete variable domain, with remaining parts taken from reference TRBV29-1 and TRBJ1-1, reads SAVISQKPSRDICQRGTSLTIQCQVDSQVTMMFWYRQQPGQSLTLIATANQGSEATYESGFVIDKFPISRPNLTFSTLTVSNMSPEDSSIYLCSVARGFTNTEAFFGQGTRLTVV.

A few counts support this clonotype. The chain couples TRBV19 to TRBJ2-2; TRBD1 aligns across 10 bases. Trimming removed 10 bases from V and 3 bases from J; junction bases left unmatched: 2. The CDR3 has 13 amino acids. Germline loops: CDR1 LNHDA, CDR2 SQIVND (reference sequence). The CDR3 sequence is CATGQGDTGELFF. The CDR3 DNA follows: TGTGCCACCGGACAGGGGGACACCGGGGAGCTGTTTTTT.

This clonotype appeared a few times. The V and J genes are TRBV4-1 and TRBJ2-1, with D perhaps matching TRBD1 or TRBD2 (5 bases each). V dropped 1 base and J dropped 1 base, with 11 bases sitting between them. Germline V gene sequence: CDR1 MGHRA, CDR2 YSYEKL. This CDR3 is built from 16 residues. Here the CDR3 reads CASSQGDLRSYNEQFF. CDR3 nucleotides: TGCGCCAGCAGCCAAGGGGACCTTAGATCCTACAATGAGCAGTTCTTC.

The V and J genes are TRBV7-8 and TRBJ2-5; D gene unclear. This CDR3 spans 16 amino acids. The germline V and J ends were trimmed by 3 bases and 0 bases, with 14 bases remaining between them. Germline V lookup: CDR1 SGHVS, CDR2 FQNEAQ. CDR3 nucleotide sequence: TGTGCCAGCAGCTTCCTCGGAGTTACAGACCAAGAGACCCAGTACTTC. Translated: CASSFLGVTDQETQYF.